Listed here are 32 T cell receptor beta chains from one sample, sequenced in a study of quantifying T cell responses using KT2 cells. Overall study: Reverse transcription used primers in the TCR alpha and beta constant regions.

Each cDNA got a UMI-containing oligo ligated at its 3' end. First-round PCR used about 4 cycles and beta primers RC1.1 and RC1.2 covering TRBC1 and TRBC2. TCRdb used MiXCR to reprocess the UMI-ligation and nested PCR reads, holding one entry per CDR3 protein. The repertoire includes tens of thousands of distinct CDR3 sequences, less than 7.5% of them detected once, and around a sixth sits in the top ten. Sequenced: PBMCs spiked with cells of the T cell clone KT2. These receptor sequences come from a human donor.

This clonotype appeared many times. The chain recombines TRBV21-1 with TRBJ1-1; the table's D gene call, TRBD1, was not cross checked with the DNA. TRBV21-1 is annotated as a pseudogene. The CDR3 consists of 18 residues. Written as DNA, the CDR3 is TGTGCCAGCAGCTACTACAGGGGCCAAGGCCTCATGAACACTGAAGCTTTCTTT. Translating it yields CASSYYRGQGLMNTEAFF.

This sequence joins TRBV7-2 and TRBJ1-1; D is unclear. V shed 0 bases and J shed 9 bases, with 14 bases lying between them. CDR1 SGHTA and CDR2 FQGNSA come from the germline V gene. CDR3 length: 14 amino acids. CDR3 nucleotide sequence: TGTGCCAGCAGCTTAGCGGGTCTAAGTCCCCAAGCTTTCTTT. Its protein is CASSLAGLSPQAFF.

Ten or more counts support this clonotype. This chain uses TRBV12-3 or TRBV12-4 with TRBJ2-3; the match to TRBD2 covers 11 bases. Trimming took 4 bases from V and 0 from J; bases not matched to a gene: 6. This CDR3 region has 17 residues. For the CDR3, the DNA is TGTGCCAGCAGTTCTCCGGGACTAGCGGATAGCACAGATACGCAGTATTTT. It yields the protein CASSSPGLADSTDTQYF.

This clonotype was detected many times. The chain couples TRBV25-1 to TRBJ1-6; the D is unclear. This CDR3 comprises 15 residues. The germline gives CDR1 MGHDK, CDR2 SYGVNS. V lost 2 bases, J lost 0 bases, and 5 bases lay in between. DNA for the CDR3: TGTGCCAGCAGTGAAGAGAGCTCCTATAATTCACCCCTCCACTTT. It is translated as CASSEESSYNSPLHF.

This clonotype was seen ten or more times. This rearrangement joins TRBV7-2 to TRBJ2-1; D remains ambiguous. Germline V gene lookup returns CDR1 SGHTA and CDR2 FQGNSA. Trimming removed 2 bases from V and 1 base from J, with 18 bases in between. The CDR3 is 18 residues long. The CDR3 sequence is CASSLFYRWDSSYNEQFF. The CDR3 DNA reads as TGTGCCAGCAGCTTATTCTATCGGTGGGATTCGTCCTACAATGAGCAGTTCTTC.

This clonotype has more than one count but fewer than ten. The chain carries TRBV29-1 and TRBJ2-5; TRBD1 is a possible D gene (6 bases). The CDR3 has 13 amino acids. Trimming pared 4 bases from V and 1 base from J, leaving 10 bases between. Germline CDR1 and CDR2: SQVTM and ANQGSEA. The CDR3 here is CSVGVGAQETQYF. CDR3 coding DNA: TGCAGCGTTGGAGTGGGGGCCCAAGAGACCCAGTACTTC.

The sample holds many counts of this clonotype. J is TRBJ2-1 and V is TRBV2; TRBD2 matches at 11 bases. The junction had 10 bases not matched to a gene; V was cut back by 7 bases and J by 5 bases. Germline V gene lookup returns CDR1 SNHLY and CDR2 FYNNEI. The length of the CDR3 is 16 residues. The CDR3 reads CASTWPLAGGDNEQFF. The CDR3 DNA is TGTGCCAGCACTTGGCCCCTAGCGGGGGGCGACAATGAGCAGTTCTTC.

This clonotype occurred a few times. The CDR3 DNA follows: TGTGCCAGCAGCCCGTCGTCAATGAGAGAAGCTTTCTTT. The encoded protein is CASSPSSMREAFF. This chain joins TRBV7-9 and TRBJ1-1; D call uncertain. Germline lookup yields CDR1 SEHNR and CDR2 FQNEAQ (reference sequence). The CDR3 is 13 residues long. The V end was cut by 5 bases, the J end by 8 bases, with 15 bases between.

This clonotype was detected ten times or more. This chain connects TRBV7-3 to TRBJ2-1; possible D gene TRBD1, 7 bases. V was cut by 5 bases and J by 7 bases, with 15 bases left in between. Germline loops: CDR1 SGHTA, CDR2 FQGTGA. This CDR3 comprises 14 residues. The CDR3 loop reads CASSLGQGGNEQFF. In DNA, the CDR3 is TGTGCCAGCAGCCTGGGGCAGGGGGGAAATGAGCAGTTCTTC.

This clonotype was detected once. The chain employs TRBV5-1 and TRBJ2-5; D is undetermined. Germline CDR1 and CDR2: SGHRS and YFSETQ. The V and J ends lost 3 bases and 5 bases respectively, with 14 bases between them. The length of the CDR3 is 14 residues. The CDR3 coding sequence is TGCGCCAGCAGCTCCATCCGTCCAGAGGAGACCCAGTACTTC. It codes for CASSSIRPEETQYF.

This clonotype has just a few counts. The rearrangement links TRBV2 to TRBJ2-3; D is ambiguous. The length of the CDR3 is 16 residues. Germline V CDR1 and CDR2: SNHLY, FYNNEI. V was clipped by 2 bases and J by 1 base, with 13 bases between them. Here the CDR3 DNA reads TGTGCCAGCAGTGAAAGGCCGTATAGGGGCACAGATACGCAGTATTTT. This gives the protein CASSERPYRGTDTQYF. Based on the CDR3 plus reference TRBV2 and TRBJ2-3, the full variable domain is EPEVTQTPSHQVTQMGQEVILRCVPISNHLYFYWYRQILGQKVEFLVSFYNNEISEKSEIFDDQFSVERPDGSNFTLKIRSTKLEDSAMYFCASSERPYRGTDTQYFGPGTRLTVL.

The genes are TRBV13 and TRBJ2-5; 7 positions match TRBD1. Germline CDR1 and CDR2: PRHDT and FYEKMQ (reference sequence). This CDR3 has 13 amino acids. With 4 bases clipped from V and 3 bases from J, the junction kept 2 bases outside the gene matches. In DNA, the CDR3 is TGTGCCAGCAGCTCCGGGACAGAAGAGACCCAGTACTTC. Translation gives CASSSGTEETQYF. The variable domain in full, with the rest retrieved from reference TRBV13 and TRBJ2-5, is AAGVIQSPRHLIKEKRETATLKCYPIPRHDTVYWYQQGPGQDPQFLISFYEKMQSDKGSIPDRFSAQQFSDYHSELNMSSLELGDSALYFCASSSGTEETQYFGPGTRLLVL.

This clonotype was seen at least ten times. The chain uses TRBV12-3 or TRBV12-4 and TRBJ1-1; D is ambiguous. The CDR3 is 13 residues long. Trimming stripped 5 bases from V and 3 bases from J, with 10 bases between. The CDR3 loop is CASSVSRYTEAFF. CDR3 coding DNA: TGTGCCAGCAGTGTCTCGAGGTACACTGAAGCTTTCTTT.

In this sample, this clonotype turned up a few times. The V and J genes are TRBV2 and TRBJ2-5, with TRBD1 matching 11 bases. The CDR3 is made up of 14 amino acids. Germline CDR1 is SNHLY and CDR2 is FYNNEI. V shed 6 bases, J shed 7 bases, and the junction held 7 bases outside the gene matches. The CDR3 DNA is TGTGCCAGCAGGGTGGACAGGGGGCGCGGGACCCAGTACTTC. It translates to CASRVDRGRGTQYF.

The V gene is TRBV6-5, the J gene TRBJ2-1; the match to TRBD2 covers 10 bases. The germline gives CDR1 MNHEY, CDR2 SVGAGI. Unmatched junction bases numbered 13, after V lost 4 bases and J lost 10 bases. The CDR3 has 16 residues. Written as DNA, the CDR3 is TGTGCCAGCAGTTTCACACTAGCGGGGTCTGGTAGCGAGCAGTTCTTC. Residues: CASSFTLAGSGSEQFF.

CDR3 loop: CASGPGLASYEQYF. CDR3 DNA sequence: TGTGCCAGCGGACCGGGACTAGCCTCCTACGAGCAGTACTTC. V usage is TRBV7-2 and J usage is TRBJ2-7, with 9 bases aligning to TRBD2. The J segment lost 0 bases and the V segment lost 8 bases, leaving 5 bases of the junction unmatched. CDR1 and CDR2 (germline): SGHTA, FQGNSA. The CDR3 extends over 14 amino acids.

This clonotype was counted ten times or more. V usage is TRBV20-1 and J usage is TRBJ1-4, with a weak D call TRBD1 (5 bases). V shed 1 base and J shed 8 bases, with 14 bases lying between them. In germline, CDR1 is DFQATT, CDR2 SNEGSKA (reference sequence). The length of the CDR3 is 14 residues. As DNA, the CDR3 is TGCAGTGCTAGAGGGGCAGGGAGGAACGAAAAACTGTTTTTT. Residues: CSARGAGRNEKLFF.

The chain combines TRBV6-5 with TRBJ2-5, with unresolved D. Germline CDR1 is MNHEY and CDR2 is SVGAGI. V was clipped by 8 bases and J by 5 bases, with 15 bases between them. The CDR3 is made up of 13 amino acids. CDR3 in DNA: TGTGCCAGCCGTCCACTGAGGCGGGAGACCCAGTACTTC. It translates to CASRPLRRETQYF.

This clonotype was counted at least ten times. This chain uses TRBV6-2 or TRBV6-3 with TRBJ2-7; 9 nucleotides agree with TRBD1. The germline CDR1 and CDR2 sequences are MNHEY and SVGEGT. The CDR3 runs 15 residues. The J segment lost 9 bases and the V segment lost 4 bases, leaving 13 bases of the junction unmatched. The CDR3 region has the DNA TGTGCCAGCAGTTCGGGACAGGGAGGTATTAGCGGGCAGTACTTC. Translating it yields CASSSGQGGISGQYF.

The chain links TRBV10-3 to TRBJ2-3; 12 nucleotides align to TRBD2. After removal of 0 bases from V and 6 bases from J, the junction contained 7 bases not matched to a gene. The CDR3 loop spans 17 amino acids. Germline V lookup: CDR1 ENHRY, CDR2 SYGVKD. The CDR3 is CAISESGLAGSLDTQYF. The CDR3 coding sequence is TGTGCCATCAGTGAGTCCGGACTAGCGGGGAGTTTGGATACGCAGTATTTT.

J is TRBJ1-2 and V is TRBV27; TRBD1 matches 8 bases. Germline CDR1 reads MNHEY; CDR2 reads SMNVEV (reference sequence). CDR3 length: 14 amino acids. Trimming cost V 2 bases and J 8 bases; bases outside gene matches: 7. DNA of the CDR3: TGTGCCAGCAGTTTAATGCAGGGGGCGGGCGGCTACACCTTC. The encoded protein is CASSLMQGAGGYTF.

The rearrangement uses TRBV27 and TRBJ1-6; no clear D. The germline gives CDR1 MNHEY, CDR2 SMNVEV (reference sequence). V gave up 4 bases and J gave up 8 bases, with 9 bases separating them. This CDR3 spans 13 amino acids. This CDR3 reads CASSWDGDSPLHF. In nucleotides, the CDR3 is TGTGCCAGCAGTTGGGATGGGGATTCACCCCTCCACTTT.

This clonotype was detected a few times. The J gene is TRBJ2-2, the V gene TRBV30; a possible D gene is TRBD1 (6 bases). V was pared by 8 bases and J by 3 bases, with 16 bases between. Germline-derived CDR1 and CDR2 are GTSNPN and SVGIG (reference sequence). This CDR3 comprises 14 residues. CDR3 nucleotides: TGTGCCGCCACGAACAGGGAGTACACCGGGGAGCTGTTTTTT. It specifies CAATNREYTGELFF.

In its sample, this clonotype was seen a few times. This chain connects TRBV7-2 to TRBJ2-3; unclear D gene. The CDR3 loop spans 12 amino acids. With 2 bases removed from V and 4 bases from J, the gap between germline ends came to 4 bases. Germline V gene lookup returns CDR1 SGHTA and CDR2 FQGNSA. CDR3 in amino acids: CASSLYADTQYF. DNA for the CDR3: TGTGCCAGCAGCTTATACGCAGATACGCAGTATTTT.

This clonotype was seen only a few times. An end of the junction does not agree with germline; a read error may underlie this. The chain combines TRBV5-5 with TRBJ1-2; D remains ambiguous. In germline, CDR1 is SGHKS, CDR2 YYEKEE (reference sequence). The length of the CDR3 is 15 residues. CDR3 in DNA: TGTGCCAGCAGCTTGACACCGGGAGCTAACTATGGCTACAACTTC. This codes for CASSLTPGANYGYNF. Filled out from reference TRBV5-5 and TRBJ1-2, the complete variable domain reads DAGVTQSPTHLIKTRGQQVTLRCSPISGHKSVSWYQQVLGQGPQFIFQYYEKEERGRGNFPDRFSARQFPNYSSELNVNALLLGDSALYLCASSLTPGANYGYNFGSGTRLTVV.

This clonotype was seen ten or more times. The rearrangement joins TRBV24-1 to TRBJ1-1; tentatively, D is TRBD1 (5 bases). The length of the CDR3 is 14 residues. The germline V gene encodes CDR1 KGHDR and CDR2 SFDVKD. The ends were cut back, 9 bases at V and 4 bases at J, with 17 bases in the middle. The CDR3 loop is CATRRGRFRTEAFF. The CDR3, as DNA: TGTGCCACCCGTCGGGGACGTTTTCGCACTGAAGCTTTCTTT.

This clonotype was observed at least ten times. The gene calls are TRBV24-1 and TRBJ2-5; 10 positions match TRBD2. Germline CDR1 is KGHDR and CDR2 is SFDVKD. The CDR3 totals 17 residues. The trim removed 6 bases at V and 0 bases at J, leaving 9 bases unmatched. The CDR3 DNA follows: TGTGCCACCAGTTCAGCGGGAGGGAGAAACTACCAAGAGACCCAGTACTTC. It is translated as CATSSAGGRNYQETQYF.

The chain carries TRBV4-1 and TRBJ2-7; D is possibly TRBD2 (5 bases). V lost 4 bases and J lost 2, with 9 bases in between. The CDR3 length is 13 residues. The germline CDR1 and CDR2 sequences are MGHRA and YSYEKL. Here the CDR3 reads CASSLLVTYEQYF. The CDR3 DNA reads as TGCGCCAGCAGCCTACTAGTTACCTACGAGCAGTACTTC.

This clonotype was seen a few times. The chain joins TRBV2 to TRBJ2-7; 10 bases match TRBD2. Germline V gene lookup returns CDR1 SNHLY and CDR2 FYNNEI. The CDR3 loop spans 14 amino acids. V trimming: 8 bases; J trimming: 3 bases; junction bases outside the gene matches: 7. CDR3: CASRGLAESYEQYF. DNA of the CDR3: TGTGCCAGCCGCGGACTAGCGGAGAGCTACGAGCAGTACTTC.

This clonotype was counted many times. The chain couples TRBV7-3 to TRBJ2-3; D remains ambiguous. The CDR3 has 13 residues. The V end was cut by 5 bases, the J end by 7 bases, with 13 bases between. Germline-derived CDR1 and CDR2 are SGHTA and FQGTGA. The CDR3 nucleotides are TGTGCCAGCAGCCCCGCTGGGAAGAATACGCAGTATTTT. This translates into CASSPAGKNTQYF.

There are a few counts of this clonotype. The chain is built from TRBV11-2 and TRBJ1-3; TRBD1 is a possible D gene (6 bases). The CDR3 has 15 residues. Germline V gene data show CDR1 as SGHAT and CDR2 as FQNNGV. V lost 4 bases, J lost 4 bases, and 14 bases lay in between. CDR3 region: CASSSEDSLGNTIYF. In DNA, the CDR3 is TGTGCCAGCAGCTCCGAGGACAGTCTCGGAAACACCATATATTTT. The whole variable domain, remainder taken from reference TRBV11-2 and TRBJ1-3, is EAGVAQSPRYKIIEKRQSVAFWCNPISGHATLYWYQQILGQGPKLLIQFQNNGVVDDSQLPKDRFSAERLKGVDSTLKIQPAKLEDSAVYLCASSSEDSLGNTIYFGEGSWLTVV.

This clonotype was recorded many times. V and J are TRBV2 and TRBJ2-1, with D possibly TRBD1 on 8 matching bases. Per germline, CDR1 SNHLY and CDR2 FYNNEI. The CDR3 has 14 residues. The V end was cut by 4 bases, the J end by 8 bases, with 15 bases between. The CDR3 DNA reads TGTGCCAGCAGTGGAAGACAGGGGAGGGATGAGCAGTTCTTC. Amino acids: CASSGRQGRDEQFF.